A single T cell receptor beta chain is shown here with its context. The antigen remains undetermined. The sample belongs to a study of cytomegalovirus exposure and HLA in healthy donors. Overall study findings and caveats: As a later analysis showed, a missense DCLRE1C variant was linked to trimming of TCR beta V- and J-genes. Reported performance of the classifier showed diagnosis of cytomegalovirus status with high specificity and sensitivity.

Amplification used 60 Vbeta primers and 13 Jbeta primers. Clones were read by immunoSEQ multiplex PCR, and TCRdb kept only the in-frame ones, dropping some. This repertoire shows about 200,000 clones, 60% to 80% found once; its top ten account for just under 3%. The V gene lost 3 bases and the J gene lost 2 bases, with 14 bases spanning the gap. CDR1 is KGHSH, CDR2 LQKENI, per germline. The CDR3 has 15 amino acids. This chain joins TRBV18 and TRBJ2-7; D gene uncertain. The clonotype was recovered from a woman in her twenties or thirties in good health and CMV-seronegative. Sequences were obtained from PBMCs. The CDR3: CASSPSVTHAYEQYF. The CDR3 DNA is TGTGCCAGCTCACCCTCCGTGACACACGCCTACGAGCAGTACTTC.